This T cell receptor (beta chain) derives from a study of monozygotic twins with inflammatory bowel disease. The CDR3 is 12 amino acids. Germline assignment: CDR1 DFQATT and CDR2 SNEGSKA (reference sequence). Of note for this clonotype: Its antigen is still unknown.

Points from the study as a whole: Researchers report that IBD patients shared fewer clonotypes with others than healthy twins, especially amid disease activity. Among IBD patients, TCRbeta diversity (inverse Simpson) was lower than in healthy co-twins.

UMIs were attached via template switching, each with a 6-nucleotide sample barcode. TCRdb reprocessed the 5' RACE reads; each CDR3 protein has one entry and no DNA is given. The sample features more than 95,000 distinct CDR3 sequences, with under 2.5% in its top ten. Sequencing used blood. The chain joins TRBV20-1 to TRBJ2-7; TCRdb proposes TRBD2, but this gene call is untestable without DNA. The TCR comes from a human donor with ulcerative colitis or Crohn's disease, or a healthy co-twin of an affected twin (not recorded which). CDR3 sequence reads: CSARSSSRWVPF.